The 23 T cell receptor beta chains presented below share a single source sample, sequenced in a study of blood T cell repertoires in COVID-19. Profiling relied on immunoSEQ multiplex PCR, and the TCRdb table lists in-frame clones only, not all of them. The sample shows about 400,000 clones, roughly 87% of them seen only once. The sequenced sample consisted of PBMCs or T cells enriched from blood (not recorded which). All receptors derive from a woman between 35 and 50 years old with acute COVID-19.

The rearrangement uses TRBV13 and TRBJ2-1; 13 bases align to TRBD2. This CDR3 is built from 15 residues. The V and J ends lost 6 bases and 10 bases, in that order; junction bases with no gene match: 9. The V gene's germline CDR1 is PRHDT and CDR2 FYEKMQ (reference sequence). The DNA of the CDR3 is TGTGCCAGCAGATACACTAGCGGGGGGGCTGGAGAGCAGTTCTTC. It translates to CASRYTSGGAGEQFF.

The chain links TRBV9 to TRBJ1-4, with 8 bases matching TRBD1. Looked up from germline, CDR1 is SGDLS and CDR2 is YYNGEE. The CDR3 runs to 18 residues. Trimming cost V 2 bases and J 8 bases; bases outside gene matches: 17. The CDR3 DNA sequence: TGTGCCAGCAGCGTCGACCCCCGACCCGGGACAGGCGGGGAAAAACTGTTTTTT. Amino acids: CASSVDPRPGTGGEKLFF.

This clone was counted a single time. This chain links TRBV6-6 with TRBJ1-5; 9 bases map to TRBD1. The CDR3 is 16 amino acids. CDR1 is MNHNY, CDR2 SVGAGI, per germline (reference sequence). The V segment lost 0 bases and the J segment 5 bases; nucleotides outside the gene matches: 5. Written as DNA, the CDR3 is TGTGCCAGCAGTTACTCCCGACAGGGGGTTGATCAGCCCCAGCATTTT. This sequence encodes CASSYSRQGVDQPQHF.

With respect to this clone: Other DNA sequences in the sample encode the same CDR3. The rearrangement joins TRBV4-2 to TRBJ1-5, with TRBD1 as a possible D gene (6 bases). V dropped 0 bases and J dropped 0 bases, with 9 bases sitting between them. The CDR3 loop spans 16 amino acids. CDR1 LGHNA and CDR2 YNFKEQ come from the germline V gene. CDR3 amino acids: CASSQDRGVSNQPQHF. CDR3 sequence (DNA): TGTGCCAGCAGCCAAGACAGGGGAGTTAGCAATCAGCCCCAGCATTTT.

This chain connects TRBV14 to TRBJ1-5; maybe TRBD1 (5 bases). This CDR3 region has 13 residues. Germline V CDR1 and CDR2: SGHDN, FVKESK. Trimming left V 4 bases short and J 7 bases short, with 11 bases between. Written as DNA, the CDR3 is TGTGCCAGCAGCCGCCAAACAGGACAGCCCCAGCATTTT. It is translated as CASSRQTGQPQHF.

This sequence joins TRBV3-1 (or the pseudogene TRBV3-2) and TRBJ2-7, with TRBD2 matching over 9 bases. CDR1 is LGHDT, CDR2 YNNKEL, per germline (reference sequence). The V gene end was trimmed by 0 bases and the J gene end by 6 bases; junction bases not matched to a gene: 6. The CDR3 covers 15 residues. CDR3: CASSQDGTSLREQYF. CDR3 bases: TGTGCCAGCAGCCAAGATGGGACTAGCCTCCGCGAGCAGTACTTC.

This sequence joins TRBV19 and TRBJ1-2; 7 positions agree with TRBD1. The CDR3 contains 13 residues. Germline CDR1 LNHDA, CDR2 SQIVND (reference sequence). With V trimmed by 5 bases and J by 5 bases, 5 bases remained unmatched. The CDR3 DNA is TGTGCCAGTAGTCGGGACAGACAATATGGCTACACCTTC. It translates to CASSRDRQYGYTF.

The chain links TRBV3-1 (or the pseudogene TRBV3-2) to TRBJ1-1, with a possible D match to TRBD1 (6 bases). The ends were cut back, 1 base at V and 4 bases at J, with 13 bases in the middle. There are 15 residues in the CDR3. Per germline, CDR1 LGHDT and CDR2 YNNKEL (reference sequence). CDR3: CASSQAGGRGTEAFF. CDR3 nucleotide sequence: TGTGCCAGCAGCCAAGCCGGGGGGCGGGGCACTGAAGCTTTCTTT.

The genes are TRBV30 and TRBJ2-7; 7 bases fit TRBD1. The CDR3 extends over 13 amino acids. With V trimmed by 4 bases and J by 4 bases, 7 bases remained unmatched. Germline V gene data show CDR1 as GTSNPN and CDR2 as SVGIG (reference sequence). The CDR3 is CAWKSGGFYEQYF. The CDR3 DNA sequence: TGTGCCTGGAAGTCAGGGGGTTTTTACGAGCAGTACTTC. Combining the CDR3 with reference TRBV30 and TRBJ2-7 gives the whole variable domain SQTIHQWPATLVQPVGSPLSLECTVEGTSNPNLYWYRQAAGRGLQLLFYSVGIGQISSEVPQNLSASRPQDRQFILSSKKLLLSDSGFYLCAWKSGGFYEQYFGPGTRLTVT.

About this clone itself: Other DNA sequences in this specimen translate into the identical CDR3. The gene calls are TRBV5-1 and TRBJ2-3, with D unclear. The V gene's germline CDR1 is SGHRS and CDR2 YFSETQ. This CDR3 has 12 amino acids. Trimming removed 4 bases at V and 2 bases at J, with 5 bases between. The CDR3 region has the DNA TGCGCCAGCAGCCCTTACACAGATACGCAGTATTTT. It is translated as CASSPYTDTQYF.

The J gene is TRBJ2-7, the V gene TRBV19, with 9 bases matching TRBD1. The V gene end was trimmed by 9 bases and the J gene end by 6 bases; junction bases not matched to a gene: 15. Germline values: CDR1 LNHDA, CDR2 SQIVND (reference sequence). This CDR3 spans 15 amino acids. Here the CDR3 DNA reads TGTGCCAGCGGGACAGGGATTCCTACGTTTAGCGAGCAGTACTTC. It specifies CASGTGIPTFSEQYF.

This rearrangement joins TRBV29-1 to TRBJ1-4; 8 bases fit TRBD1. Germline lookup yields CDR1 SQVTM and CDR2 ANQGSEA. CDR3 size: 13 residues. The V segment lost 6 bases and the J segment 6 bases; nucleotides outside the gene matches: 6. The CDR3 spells CSVTSGGDEKLFF. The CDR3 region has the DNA TGCAGCGTAACCTCAGGGGGCGATGAAAAACTGTTTTTT.

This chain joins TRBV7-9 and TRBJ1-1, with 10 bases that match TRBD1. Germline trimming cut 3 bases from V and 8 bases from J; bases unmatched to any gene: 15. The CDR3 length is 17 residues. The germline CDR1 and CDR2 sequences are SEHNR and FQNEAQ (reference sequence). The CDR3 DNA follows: TGTGCCAGCAGCTTCCCCGGGACAGGGGCCCCTCTGGCAGAAGCTTTCTTT. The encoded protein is CASSFPGTGAPLAEAFF.

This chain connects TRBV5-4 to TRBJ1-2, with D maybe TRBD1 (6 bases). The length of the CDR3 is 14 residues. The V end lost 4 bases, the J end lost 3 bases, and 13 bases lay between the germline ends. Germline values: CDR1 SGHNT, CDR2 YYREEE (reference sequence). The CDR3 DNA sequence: TGTGCCAGCAGCCTCAGGGGACAATACTATGGCTACACCTTC. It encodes CASSLRGQYYGYTF.

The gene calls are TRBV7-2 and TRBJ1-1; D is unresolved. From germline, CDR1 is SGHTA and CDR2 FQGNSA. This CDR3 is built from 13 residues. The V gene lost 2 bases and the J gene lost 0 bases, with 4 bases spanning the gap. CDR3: CASSLSVNTEAFF. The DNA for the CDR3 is TGTGCCAGCAGCTTATCTGTGAACACTGAAGCTTTCTTT.

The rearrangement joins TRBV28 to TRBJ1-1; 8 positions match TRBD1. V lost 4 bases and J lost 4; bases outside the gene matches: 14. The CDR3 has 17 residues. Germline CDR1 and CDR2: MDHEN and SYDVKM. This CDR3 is CASSSTSTGTGSTEAFF. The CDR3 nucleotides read TGTGCCAGCAGTTCGACGTCTACCGGGACAGGATCCACTGAAGCTTTCTTT. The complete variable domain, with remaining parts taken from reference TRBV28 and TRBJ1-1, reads DVKVTQSSRYLVKRTGEKVFLECVQDMDHENMFWYRQDPGLGLRLIYFSYDVKMKEKGDIPEGYSVSREKKERFSLILESASTNQTSMYLCASSSTSTGTGSTEAFFGQGTRLTVV.

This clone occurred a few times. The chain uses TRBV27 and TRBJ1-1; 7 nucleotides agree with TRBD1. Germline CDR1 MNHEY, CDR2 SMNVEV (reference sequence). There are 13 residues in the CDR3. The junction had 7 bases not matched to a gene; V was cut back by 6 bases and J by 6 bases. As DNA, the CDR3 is TGTGCCAGCAGATTAGACAGGGCGTCTGAAGCTTTCTTT. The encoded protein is CASRLDRASEAFF.

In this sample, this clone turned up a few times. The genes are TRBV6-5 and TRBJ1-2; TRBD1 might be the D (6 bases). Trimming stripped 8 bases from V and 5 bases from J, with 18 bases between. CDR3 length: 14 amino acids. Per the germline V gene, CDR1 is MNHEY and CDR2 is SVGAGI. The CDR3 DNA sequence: TGTGCCAGCCAGTTACAGGGATCTGGGTATGGCTACACCTTC. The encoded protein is CASQLQGSGYGYTF.

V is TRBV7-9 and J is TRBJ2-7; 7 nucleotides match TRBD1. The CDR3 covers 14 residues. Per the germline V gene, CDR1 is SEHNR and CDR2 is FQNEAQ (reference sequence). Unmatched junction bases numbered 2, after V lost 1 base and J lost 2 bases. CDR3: CASSLGGQTYEQYF. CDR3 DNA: TGTGCCAGCAGCTTAGGGGGACAGACCTACGAGCAGTACTTC.

The CDR3 loop reads CASSQTQTNTGELFF. CDR3 DNA: TGTGCCAGCAGCCAGACACAAACGAACACCGGGGAGCTGTTTTTT. This rearrangement joins TRBV7-7 to TRBJ2-2; D uncertain. CDR3 length: 15 residues. The germline V gene has CDR1 SSHAT and CDR2 FNYEAQ (reference sequence). V lost 5 bases and J lost 0, with 10 bases in between. The whole variable domain, remainder taken from reference TRBV7-7 and TRBJ2-2, is GAGVSQSPRYKVTKRGQDVTLRCDPISSHATLYWYQQALGQGPEFLTYFNYEAQPDKSGLPSDRFSAERPEGSISTLTIQRTEQRDSAMYRCASSQTQTNTGELFFGEGSRLTVL.

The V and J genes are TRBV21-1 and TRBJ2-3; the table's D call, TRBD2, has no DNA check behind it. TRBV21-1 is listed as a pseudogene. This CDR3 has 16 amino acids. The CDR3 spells CASSKGHRRGTDTQYF. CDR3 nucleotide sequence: TGTGCCAGCAGCAAAGGACATCGGCGGGGAACAGATACGCAGTATTTT.

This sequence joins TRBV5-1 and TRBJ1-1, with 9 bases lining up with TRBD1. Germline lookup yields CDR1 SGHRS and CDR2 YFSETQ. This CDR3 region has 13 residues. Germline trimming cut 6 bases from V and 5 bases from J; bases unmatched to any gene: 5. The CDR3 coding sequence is TGCGCCAGCACCGGACAGGGGAAGACTGAAGCTTTCTTT. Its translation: CASTGQGKTEAFF.

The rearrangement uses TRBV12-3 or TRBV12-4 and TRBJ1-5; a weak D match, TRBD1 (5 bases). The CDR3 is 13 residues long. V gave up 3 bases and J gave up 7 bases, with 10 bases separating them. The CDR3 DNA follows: TGTGCCAGCAGTTTGCGGGGCGCCCAGCCCCAGCATTTT. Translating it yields CASSLRGAQPQHF.